This T cell receptor beta chain comes out of a study of T cell responses to AZD1222 COVID-19 vaccine. From germline, CDR1 is MGHRA and CDR2 YSYEKL. This CDR3 spans 15 amino acids. J lost 4 bases, V lost 7 bases, and 11 bases had no gene match. Worth noting for this clone: Its target is unknown.

The study, taken as a whole, reports: Once two AZD1222 doses were given, Spike-specific TCR breadth and depth went up. Clonal diversity was possibly underestimated; the donors were predominantly white British and more often female. The study sampled repertoires only after the peak T cell response.

The assay was immunoSEQ multiplex PCR, and TCRdb's table has in-frame clones only and misses some. The sample holds 180,000 or so clones, approximately 93% seen once. The material was peripheral blood, obtained 28 days after the second AZD1222 dose. The gene calls are TRBV4-1 and TRBJ1-2; 8 positions agree with TRBD1. This TCR derives from an adult who received the AZD1222 COVID-19 vaccine. CDR3 in amino acids: CASTYGTGAFYGYTF. CDR3 DNA sequence: TGCGCCAGCACGTACGGGACAGGCGCCTTCTATGGCTACACCTTC.